Shown below are 16 T cell receptor beta chains from a single sample sequenced in a study of OX40 agonist ivuxolimab in advanced cancers. Data came from immunoSEQ multiplex PCR; TCRdb stores just in-frame clones and leaves some out. Altogether around 69,000 clones are present, 85% to 90% being singletons, with the ten largest covering around 6%. This specimen was CD4+ or CD8+ T cells sorted from blood, taken in a trial of the OX40 agonist ivuxolimab. These TCRs come from an adult with an advanced solid tumor such as melanoma, head and neck, liver or kidney cancer.

Only a few counts were recorded for this clone. The chain is built from TRBV7-9 and TRBJ1-5; 7 bases align to TRBD1. This CDR3 region has 14 residues. Per germline, CDR1 SEHNR and CDR2 FQNEAQ (reference sequence). Germline trimming cut 3 bases from V and 4 bases from J; bases unmatched to any gene: 3. The CDR3 nucleotides read TGTGCCAGCAGCTTGACAGGGTGGAATCAGCCCCAGCATTTT. Encoded protein: CASSLTGWNQPQHF.

The J gene is TRBJ2-2, the V gene TRBV4-1; 8 nucleotides match TRBD1. CDR1 and CDR2 from the germline V gene are MGHRA and YSYEKL. The trim removed 4 bases at V and 3 bases at J, leaving 13 bases unmatched. The CDR3 extends over 18 amino acids. The DNA of the CDR3 is TGCGCCAGCAGCCCCGGACAGGGATACGGATGGGACACCGGGGAGCTGTTTTTT. This sequence encodes CASSPGQGYGWDTGELFF.

The chain joins TRBV14 to TRBJ2-1; D is perhaps TRBD1 (5 bases). Germline V gene lookup returns CDR1 SGHDN and CDR2 FVKESK. This CDR3 region has 16 residues. V lost 4 bases and J lost 0, with 13 bases in between. The chain's CDR3 is CASSRYTGSSYNEQFF. The CDR3 DNA follows: TGTGCCAGCAGCCGTTACACAGGAAGCTCCTACAATGAGCAGTTCTTC.

This sequence joins TRBV18 and TRBJ2-7, with TRBD2 matching over 7 bases. CDR1 and CDR2 (germline): KGHSH, LQKENI. Unmatched junction bases numbered 23, after V lost 5 bases and J lost 4 bases. This CDR3 has 19 residues. The CDR3 nucleotides are TGTGCCAGCTCAACCAACTCCCCACTACCCGGCGGGAGCATTTACGAGCAGTACTTC. This gives the protein CASSTNSPLPGGSIYEQYF.

DNA for the CDR3: TGTGCCAGCAGCTGGCCGGGACAGGGAACCTACGAGCAGTACTTC. It encodes CASSWPGQGTYEQYF. V is TRBV5-5 and J is TRBJ2-7, with 9 bases matching TRBD1. The CDR3 is 15 residues long. The germline V gene has CDR1 SGHKS and CDR2 YYEKEE (reference sequence). With V trimmed by 3 bases and J by 2 bases, 6 bases remained unmatched.

Concerning this clone: Other DNA sequences in the sample encode the same CDR3. The chain recombines TRBV19 with TRBJ1-1; D is unclear. V gave up 6 bases and J gave up 0 bases, with 14 bases separating them. Germline CDR1 and CDR2: LNHDA and SQIVND (reference sequence). CDR3 size: 15 residues. Written as DNA, the CDR3 is TGTGCCAGTAGCCCTTTGGACGGCTTGAACACTGAAGCTTTCTTT. It specifies CASSPLDGLNTEAFF.

The V call is TRBV27, the J call TRBJ2-2; no definite D call. The CDR3 covers 15 residues. Trimming shortened V by 6 bases and J by 1 base, and 12 bases separated the two germline ends. Germline V gives CDR1 MNHEY, CDR2 SMNVEV (reference sequence). The DNA of the CDR3 is TGTGCCAGCAGCTTTACCATGGGGAACACCGGGGAGCTGTTTTTT. Protein product: CASSFTMGNTGELFF.

The gene calls are TRBV19 and TRBJ2-2, with 8 bases lining up with TRBD1. The CDR3 runs 15 residues. Germline V gene lookup returns CDR1 LNHDA and CDR2 SQIVND (reference sequence). Trimming took 8 bases from V and 1 from J; bases not matched to a gene: 6. The CDR3 reads CASAHGQGNTGELFF. CDR3 sequence (DNA): TGTGCCAGTGCCCACGGACAGGGGAACACCGGGGAGCTGTTTTTT.

The genes are TRBV7-9 and TRBJ2-5; TRBD1 aligns across 12 bases. The CDR3 covers 17 residues. V was pared by 4 bases and J by 0 bases, with 6 bases of the junction left unmatched. The germline CDR1 and CDR2 sequences are SEHNR and FQNEAQ (reference sequence). Here the CDR3 DNA reads TGTGCCAGCAGCTCCACGGGACAGGGGGCGCACCAAGAGACCCAGTACTTC. Translating it yields CASSSTGQGAHQETQYF.

The chain combines TRBV5-1 with TRBJ2-7, with unresolved D. Trimming stripped 0 bases from V and 2 bases from J, with 3 bases between. CDR1 is SGHRS and CDR2 is YFSETQ in the germline V gene. The CDR3 has 12 amino acids. The CDR3 protein is CASSLGAYEQYF. CDR3 bases: TGCGCCAGCAGCTTGGGAGCCTACGAGCAGTACTTC.

The V call is TRBV9, the J call TRBJ2-3, with TRBD1 as a possible D gene (5 bases). Germline CDR1 reads SGDLS; CDR2 reads YYNGEE. With 0 bases removed from V and 0 bases from J, the gap between germline ends came to 8 bases. The length of the CDR3 is 15 residues. The CDR3: CASSVVGVSTDTQYF. CDR3 nucleotides: TGTGCCAGCAGCGTAGTAGGGGTCAGCACAGATACGCAGTATTTT. The full variable domain, with the rest looked up from reference TRBV9 and TRBJ2-3, is DSGVTQTPKHLITATGQRVTLRCSPRSGDLSVYWYQQSLDQGLQFLIQYYNGEERAKGNILERFSAQQFPDLHSELNLSSLELGDSALYFCASSVVGVSTDTQYFGPGTRLTVL.

This chain joins TRBV7-8 and TRBJ2-7, with TRBD2 identical over 11 bases. The CDR3 sequence is 15 residues long. The V segment lost 6 bases and the J segment 2 bases; nucleotides outside the gene matches: 6. The germline V gene has CDR1 SGHVS and CDR2 FQNEAQ. CDR3 protein: CASSQHSGRAYEQYF. CDR3 bases: TGTGCCAGCAGTCAACATAGCGGGAGGGCCTACGAGCAGTACTTC.

The V gene is TRBV9, the J gene TRBJ2-1; D gene ambiguous. Germline-derived CDR1 and CDR2 are SGDLS and YYNGEE. This CDR3 region has 13 residues. Between the trimmed V and J ends, which lost 4 bases and 5 bases, there was a span of 10 bases. CDR3 region: CASSLNGDNEQFF. DNA for the CDR3: TGTGCCAGCAGCCTCAACGGCGACAATGAGCAGTTCTTC.

The V call is TRBV9, the J call TRBJ1-2; D gene ambiguous. This CDR3 has 10 residues. The V end lost 3 bases, the J end lost 7 bases, and 4 bases lay between the germline ends. Germline values: CDR1 SGDLS, CDR2 YYNGEE. The CDR3 bases are TGTGCCAGCAGCGGTGGTGGCTACACCTTC. Protein product: CASSGGGYTF.

This clone was seen a single time. The V gene is TRBV10-3, the J gene TRBJ1-1; D possibly corresponds to TRBD1 (6 bases). Trimming removed 5 bases from V and 1 base from J, with 17 bases in between. The CDR3 length is 16 residues. The germline gives CDR1 ENHRY, CDR2 SYGVKD. The CDR3 spells CAISSPIPDRNTEAFF. CDR3 in DNA: TGTGCCATCAGTTCTCCAATCCCGGACAGGAACACTGAAGCTTTCTTT.

The chain joins TRBV7-9 to TRBJ2-2, with D unclear. Germline V lookup: CDR1 SEHNR, CDR2 FQNEAQ (reference sequence). V was clipped by 4 bases and J by 5 bases, with 17 bases between them. The CDR3 consists of 16 residues. The CDR3 nucleotides are TGTGCCAGCAGCTCTCCGGGCGGTCAATTTACCGGGGAGCTGTTTTTT. Translating gives CASSSPGGQFTGELFF.